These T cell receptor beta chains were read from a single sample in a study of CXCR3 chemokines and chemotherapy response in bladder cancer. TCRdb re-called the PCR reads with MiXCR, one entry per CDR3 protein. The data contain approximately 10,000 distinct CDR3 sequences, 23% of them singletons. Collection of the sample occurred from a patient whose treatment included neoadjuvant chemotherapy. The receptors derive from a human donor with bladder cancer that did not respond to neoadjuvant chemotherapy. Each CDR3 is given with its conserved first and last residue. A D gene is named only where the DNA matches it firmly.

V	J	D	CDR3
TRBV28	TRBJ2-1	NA	CASSLRRRSSYNEQFF
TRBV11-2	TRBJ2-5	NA	CASSSQETQYF
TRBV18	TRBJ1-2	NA	CASSPTAGEANYGYTF
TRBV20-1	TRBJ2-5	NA	CSAQLEEVGETQYF
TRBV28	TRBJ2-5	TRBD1	CASRRDRGLGEETQYF
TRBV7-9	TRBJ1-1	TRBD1	CASSLGQGDAFF
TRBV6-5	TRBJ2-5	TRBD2	CASSSGTSGGEGETQYF
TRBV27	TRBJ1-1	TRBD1	CASNAPDRGNTEAFF
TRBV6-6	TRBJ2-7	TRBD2	CASSSGLAGGQFEQYF
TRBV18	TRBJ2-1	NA	CASSSPGGGASNEQFF
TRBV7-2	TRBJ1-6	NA	CASSPPDTSNSPLHF
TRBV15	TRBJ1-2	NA	CATSRGERPYTF
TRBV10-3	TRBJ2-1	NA	CAISESGEQFF